A selection of T cell receptor beta chains follows, all from one sample in a study of control samples from healthy donors and cancer patients. TCRdb keeps only in-frame clones here, not all; method: immunoSEQ multiplex PCR. The sample contains about 110,000 clones, around four fifths of which appear only once. Sequenced sample: blood. The source is a man aged 18 to 29 in good health. Each CDR3 is given with its conserved first and last residue. The D gene is left open where the match is weak. Expanded clones get a size class; other rows say once, few or many, or leave the size out.

-	TRBJ2-2	TRBV6-2/TRBV6-3	-	TGTGCCAGCAGTTACGGAACGGGGGGCCTTAACACCGGGGAGCTGTTTTTT	CASSYGTGGLNTGELFF
-	TRBJ1-5	TRBV27	-	TGTGCCAGCAAAAAACGGGAGGGCAATCAGCCCCAGCATTTT	CASKKREGNQPQHF
TRBD1	TRBJ1-1	TRBV7-6	-	TGTGCCGTTTTTCCCCTGGACAGGGACCCTGAAGCTTTCTTT	CAVFPLDRDPEAFF
-	TRBJ1-1	TRBV24-1	-	TGTGCCACCAGTGCCTCGGGGCACACTGAAGCTTTCTTT	CATSASGHTEAFF
TRBD1	TRBJ2-2	TRBV27	-	TGTGCCAGCAGCCGGTGGACAGGGGGCTTCGGCACCGGGGAGCTGTTTTTT	CASSRWTGGFGTGELFF
TRBD2	TRBJ2-5	TRBV19	-	TGTGCCAGTACCTTAGCGGGTGCTGCAGAAGAGACCCAGTACTTC	CASTLAGAAEETQYF
TRBD2	TRBJ2-4	TRBV4-1	-	TGCGCCAGCAGCCCCCTCGCCGGGGAGGGAAACATTCAGTACTTC	CASSPLAGEGNIQYF
TRBD2	TRBJ2-1	TRBV6-5	-	TGTGCCAGTACTAGCGGGGTATACAATGAGCAGTTCTTC	CASTSGVYNEQFF
TRBD1	TRBJ2-1	TRBV4-1	once	TGCGCCAGCAGCCCAGACCCGTTTGGACAGGGGTCCTACAATGAGCAGTTCTTC	CASSPDPFGQGSYNEQFF
-	TRBJ2-6	TRBV5-1	-	TGCGCCAGCGCCCCTCCAGGGGTGCCTTCTGGGGCCAACGTCCTGACTTTC	CASAPPGVPSGANVLTF
TRBD2	TRBJ2-7	TRBV6-2/TRBV6-3	-	TGTGCCAGCAGTCGGGGGCTAGCGGGGGACACAAAGCAGTACTTC	CASSRGLAGDTKQYF
TRBD2	TRBJ2-3	TRBV9	-	TGTGCCAGCAGCGTAGAGGGTAGCGGGTGGAGCACAGATACGCAGTATTTT	CASSVEGSGWSTDTQYF
-	TRBJ1-2	TRBV30	-	TGTGCCTGGAGTAACCAATATGGCTACACCTTC	CAWSNQYGYTF
TRBD1	TRBJ1-4	TRBV7-6	-	TGTGCCAGCAGCTTCGGGACAGGGGTGGCAGAAAAACTGTTTTTT	CASSFGTGVAEKLFF
-	TRBJ1-2	TRBV29-1	-	TGCAGCGTCGGGGCGCAAGCTAACTATGGCTACACCTTC	CSVGAQANYGYTF
TRBD2	TRBJ2-1	TRBV24-1	-	TGTGCCACCAGTGACCCGCGGGGGACGGTTTACAATGAGCAGTTCTTC	CATSDPRGTVYNEQFF
-	TRBJ2-1	TRBV5-4	-	TGTGCCAGCAGTAGGGACAAGGGATCCTACAATGAGCAGTTCTTC	CASSRDKGSYNEQFF
-	TRBJ2-2	TRBV5-1	few	TGCGCCAGCAGCTTGGGGGGCGACCCTACCGCCGGGGAGCTGTTTTTT	CASSLGGDPTAGELFF
-	TRBJ1-4	TRBV3-1/TRBV3-2	-	TGTGCCAGCAGCCAAGCTAGGGGAACTAATGAAAAACTGTTTTTT	CASSQARGTNEKLFF
-	TRBJ1-1	TRBV6-5	-	TGTGCCAGCAGATTTGGGCGTAACACTGAAGCTTTCTTT	CASRFGRNTEAFF
-	TRBJ2-7	TRBV28	-	TGTGCCAGCAGTTCGGCGGGACAGCAGTGGCAGCAGTACTTC	CASSSAGQQWQQYF
-	TRBJ2-1	TRBV9	-	TGTGCCAGCAGCGCACGGGACTCCTCAAATGAGCAGTTCTTC	CASSARDSSNEQFF
-	TRBJ1-5	TRBV7-9	-	TGTGCCAGCAGCTTACAGGGGAACCCTAGCAATCAGCCCCAGCATTTT	CASSLQGNPSNQPQHF
-	TRBJ1-4	TRBV25-1	few	TGTGCCAGCAGTGTGGCTGAAAAACTGTTTTTT	CASSVAEKLFF
-	TRBJ2-7	TRBV27	-	TGTGCCAGCAGTTTAACAGGATTCTACGAGCAGTACTTC	CASSLTGFYEQYF
TRBD1	TRBJ2-2	TRBV7-9	-	TGTGCCAGGACAACTATACAGGGGGCCGGGGAGCTGTTTTTT	CARTTIQGAGELFF
TRBD1	TRBJ1-5	TRBV24-1	-	TGTGCCACCAGTGCCACGGGACAGGCCAATCAGCCCCAGCATTTT	CATSATGQANQPQHF
-	TRBJ1-2	TRBV25-1	-	TGTGCCAGCAGTGAATATGATGGCTACACCTTC	CASSEYDGYTF
TRBD1	TRBJ2-3	TRBV30	few	TGTGCCTGGGGCAGGGGGCGAAGCACAGATACGCAGTATTTT	CAWGRGRSTDTQYF
TRBD1	TRBJ1-2	TRBV29-1	-	TGCAGCGTTGGACAGGGGAACTATGGCTACACCTTC	CSVGQGNYGYTF
-	TRBJ1-6	TRBV30	-	TGTGCCTTTCAATACTATAATTCACCCCTCCACTTT	CAFQYYNSPLHF
-	TRBJ2-5	TRBV7-7	-	TGTGCTAGCAGCTTAGGGGGAGGCAGGGAAGCGCGAGAGACCCAGTACTTC	CASSLGGGREARETQYF
-	TRBJ1-4	TRBV28	-	TGTGCCAGCAGGACTACTAATGAAAAACTGTTTTTT	CASRTTNEKLFF
TRBD2	TRBJ2-1	TRBV4-3	-	TGCGCCAGCAGCCAGGGTAGCGGGGACTCCTACAATGAGCAGTTCTTC	CASSQGSGDSYNEQFF
TRBD1	TRBJ1-1	TRBV27	-	TGTGCCAGCAACCCTAGAGGAGGGGGCCCTGAAGCTTTCTTT	CASNPRGGGPEAFF
TRBD2	TRBJ2-1	TRBV19	once	TGTGCCAGTAGTATAAGGAGCGGGGGGGCCTATTCCTACAATGAGCAGTTCTTC	CASSIRSGGAYSYNEQFF
-	TRBJ2-7	TRBV10-3	-	TGTGCCATCAGTGAGTCCCGGACAGCCTACGAGCAGTACTTC	CAISESRTAYEQYF
TRBD1	TRBJ1-3	TRBV28	-	TGTGCCAGCAGTACCCGGGACAGGGGCCCTGGAAACACCATATATTTT	CASSTRDRGPGNTIYF
-	TRBJ1-2	TRBV9	-	TGTGCCAGCAGCCCCACAGGGAGGAGCTATGGCTACACCTTC	CASSPTGRSYGYTF
-	TRBJ2-7	TRBV5-1	-	TGCGCCAGCAGCTTGGGAAGCGGTTACGAGCAGTACTTC	CASSLGSGYEQYF
-	TRBJ2-2	TRBV21-1	-	TGTGCCAGCAGCAAACACACCGGGGAGCTGTTTTTT	CASSKHTGELFF
TRBD1	TRBJ1-1	TRBV5-1	-	TGCGCCAGCAGCCCAATGACAGGGAGTGCCACTGAAGCTTTCTTT	CASSPMTGSATEAFF
-	TRBJ1-1	TRBV4-3	-	TGCGCCAGCAGCCAAGTGTTGGGGGAAAGCACTGAAGCTTTCTTT	CASSQVLGESTEAFF
-	TRBJ1-2	TRBV19	once	TGTGCCAGTAGTATCAGGCAGTACTTCTATGGCTACACCTTC	CASSIRQYFYGYTF
-	TRBJ2-2	TRBV5-5	-	TGTGCCAGCAGCTTGCCAGGGTGGACCGGGGAGCTGTTTTTT	CASSLPGWTGELFF
-	TRBJ1-6	TRBV7-2	-	TGTGCCAGCAGCCCGGATCGGGCCAGAGGGAATTCACCCCTCCACTTT	CASSPDRARGNSPLHF
-	TRBJ2-5	TRBV27	-	TGTGCCAGCAGTCCTCCAGGGTACCAAGAGACCCAGTACTTC	CASSPPGYQETQYF
-	TRBJ2-5	TRBV12-5	once	TGTGCTAGTGGTTTAGGTAGGGAGACCCAGTACTTC	CASGLGRETQYF
-	TRBJ2-5	TRBV5-1	-	TGCGCCAGCAGCGGGGGCCGTCTGCCCCAAGAGACCCAGTACTTC	CASSGGRLPQETQYF
-	TRBJ1-1	TRBV3-1/TRBV3-2	-	TGTGCCAGCAGCCGATCCCAGGGACGGACTGAAGCTTTCTTT	CASSRSQGRTEAFF
-	TRBJ1-1	TRBV6-5	-	TGTGCCAGCAGCCTCCGGGGTGAAGCTTTCTTT	CASSLRGEAFF
TRBD1	TRBJ1-1	TRBV10-2	-	TGCGCCAGCAAAAGACAGGGAGGGACTGAAGCTTTCTTT	CASKRQGGTEAFF
-	TRBJ1-1	TRBV5-4	-	TGTGCCAGCGGGGGCGCGTGGGGGTCTGAAGCTTTCTTT	CASGGAWGSEAFF
TRBD1	TRBJ1-5	TRBV9	-	TGTGCCAGCAGCGCCGGGACAGGGGCAGGGAGCAATCAGCCCCAGCATTTT	CASSAGTGAGSNQPQHF
-	TRBJ1-5	TRBV9	-	TGTGCCAGCAGCCGGGGAGTATCCAATCAGCCCCAGCATTTT	CASSRGVSNQPQHF
-	TRBJ1-4	TRBV18	-	TGTGCCAGCTCACCACCCGGGGGAGGTAATGAAAAACTGTTTTTT	CASSPPGGGNEKLFF
-	TRBJ1-2	TRBV4-2	once	TGTGCCAGCAGCCAAGATGATCGCCGAGACAGCCTCTTTTATGGCTACACCTTC	CASSQDDRRDSLFYGYTF
TRBD2	TRBJ2-5	TRBV5-5	-	TGTGCCAGCAGCTTGGGAGGCGGGGGGGCTCTAGAGACCCAGTACTTC	CASSLGGGGALETQYF
-	TRBJ2-5	TRBV7-2	-	TGTGCCAGCAGCTTTGGCGGGACCCGACAAGAGACCCAGTACTTC	CASSFGGTRQETQYF
TRBD2	TRBJ2-5	TRBV5-1	-	TGCGCCAGCAGCCCCACTAGCGGGGGGGCTTGGGAGACCCAGTACTTC	CASSPTSGGAWETQYF